One and the same sample provided the 15 T cell receptor beta chains below, sequenced in a study of T-cell memory formation after mild COVID-19 (dated by TCRdb to about 2021). The library was built by means of 5' RACE. Sequencing instrument: Illumina NovaSeq 6000. Starting from the raw public reads, TCRdb applied fastp trimming at Q25, assembled clones with MiXCR and retained in-frame beta chains. CDR3 protein duplicates are merged, each entry listing the most common genes and DNA. Recorded for this sample are hundreds of thousands of distinct CDR3 sequences; less than 20% of them occurred a single time. In total, the top ten clones hold 20% to 25% of the sample. The specimen was PBMCs or a T cell subset sorted from them (not recorded which). All receptors derive from a man between 18 and 29 years old who had mild COVID-19 (a few samples of this study predate the infection). The sample titles of this study are shuffled in the database, so cell type and time point are left out; the donor was told from shared clones.

This clonotype was picked up a small number of times. The CDR3 DNA reads TGTGCCAGCAGCTCATCCAGGAATCCAGGCACCGGGGAGCTGTTTTTT. Its protein product is CASSSSRNPGTGELFF. V and J are TRBV7-2 and TRBJ2-2, with D unresolved. Germline loops: CDR1 SGHTA, CDR2 FQGNSA. V shed 4 bases and J shed 4 bases, with 16 bases lying between them. This CDR3 is 16 amino acids long.

This clonotype was detected ten times or more. The DNA for the CDR3 is TGCGCCAGCAGCTTGGGCGGGGAGGATCAGCCCCAGCATTTT. It encodes CASSLGGEDQPQHF. The chain combines TRBV5-1 with TRBJ1-5; D is ambiguous. Trimming stripped 0 bases from V and 5 bases from J, with 9 bases between. CDR1 and CDR2 from the germline V gene are SGHRS and YFSETQ. The CDR3 is 14 residues long.

V usage is TRBV6-1 and J usage is TRBJ2-4, with D possibly being TRBD2 (6 bases). Trimming removed 4 bases from V and 1 base from J, with 8 bases in between. This CDR3 comprises 14 residues. CDR1 is MNHNS and CDR2 is SASEGT in the germline V gene. This chain's CDR3 is CASSARGAKNIQYF. CDR3 nucleotide sequence: TGTGCCAGCAGTGCCCGGGGGGCCAAAAACATTCAGTACTTC.

V is TRBV3-1 and J is TRBJ1-1; 10 nucleotides line up with TRBD1. V lost 2 bases to trimming and J lost 11 bases; unmatched junction nucleotides: 5. Germline lookup yields CDR1 LGHDT and CDR2 YNNKEL (reference sequence). The CDR3 consists of 13 residues. CDR3 residues: CASSQRGTGEAFF. CDR3 nucleotide sequence: TGTGCCAGCAGCCAAAGAGGGACAGGGGAGGCTTTCTTT.

This clonotype was observed a few times. The V gene is TRBV29-1, the J gene TRBJ2-3; TRBD1 matches at 8 bases. V lost 7 bases to trimming and J lost 5 bases; unmatched junction nucleotides: 14. The V gene's germline CDR1 is SQVTM and CDR2 ANQGSEA. This CDR3 region has 15 residues. The CDR3 here is CSAAPTGGRRDTQYF. The CDR3 DNA reads as TGCAGCGCCGCCCCAACAGGGGGGAGGCGAGATACGCAGTATTTT.

This clonotype was counted many times. The chain is built from TRBV10-2 and TRBJ2-4, with D perhaps being TRBD1 or TRBD2 (6 bases each). Germline values: CDR1 WSHSY, CDR2 SAAADI. The CDR3 contains 13 residues. V shed 10 bases and J shed 5 bases, with 15 bases lying between them. The CDR3 coding sequence is TGCGCCACCCAGATGGGGGGCGAAAACATTCAGTACTTC. Translated, it gives CATQMGGENIQYF.

In this sample, this clonotype turned up many times. The V call is TRBV10-3, the J call TRBJ2-7; 9 bases map to TRBD1. Trimming removed 5 bases from V and 7 bases from J; junction bases left unmatched: 9. The germline gives CDR1 ENHRY, CDR2 SYGVKD. CDR3 length equals 14 residues. This chain's CDR3 is CAISTGTGSGEQYF. The CDR3 region has the DNA TGTGCCATCAGTACCGGGACAGGGTCGGGAGAGCAGTACTTC.

Only a few counts were recorded for this clonotype. The CDR3 protein is CASSGERANEKLFF. CDR3 DNA sequence: TGCGCCAGCAGCGGGGAGAGGGCCAATGAAAAACTGTTTTTT. The genes are TRBV5-1 and TRBJ1-4; D not certain. With 4 bases removed from V and 5 bases from J, the gap between germline ends came to 12 bases. CDR3 length equals 14 residues. Germline loops: CDR1 SGHRS, CDR2 YFSETQ.

This chain links TRBV29-1 with TRBJ1-2; D is perhaps TRBD1 (6 bases). V shed 2 bases and J shed 8 bases, with 15 bases lying between them. Germline loops: CDR1 SQVTM, CDR2 ANQGSEA. This CDR3 spans 13 amino acids. The CDR3 protein is CSVERWGRLGYTF. As DNA, the CDR3 is TGCAGCGTTGAACGCTGGGGGCGGTTAGGCTACACCTTC.

This clonotype was counted only a few times. The V gene is TRBV28, the J gene TRBJ1-5; D remains ambiguous. CDR1 and CDR2 from the germline V gene are MDHEN and SYDVKM. The CDR3 runs 18 residues. Deletions cut 7 bases from V and 0 bases from J, with 22 bases between. This CDR3 reads CASTGPGLRAYSNQPQHF. The CDR3 coding sequence is TGTGCCAGCACCGGGCCAGGCCTACGAGCTTATAGCAATCAGCCCCAGCATTTT.

The CDR3 DNA follows: TGTGCCAGCAGTTTCCCTGAGTACGAGCAGTACTTC. As protein: CASSFPEYEQYF. V gene TRBV28 combines with J gene TRBJ2-7; D is unresolved. This CDR3 region has 12 residues. V lost 3 bases and J lost 4, with 7 bases in between. Per germline, CDR1 MDHEN and CDR2 SYDVKM.

This clonotype was observed a few times. The chain recombines TRBV4-1 with TRBJ1-2; perhaps TRBD1 as D (6 bases). Germline V gene data show CDR1 as MGHRA and CDR2 as YSYEKL. The V end lost 4 bases, the J end lost 4 bases, and 19 bases lay between the germline ends. The CDR3 is 16 amino acids. For the CDR3, the DNA is TGCGCCAGCAGCCCTGGGCCAGGGGATCATGGCTATGGCTACACCTTC. Its protein product is CASSPGPGDHGYGYTF.

This clonotype was observed many times. The V call is TRBV5-5, the J call TRBJ1-5; 10 bases are a match to TRBD1. This CDR3 is built from 15 residues. Germline CDR1 is SGHKS and CDR2 is YYEKEE (reference sequence). The V and J ends lost 0 bases and 7 bases, in that order; junction bases with no gene match: 4. The CDR3 here is CASSLGDRGRQPQHF. As DNA, the CDR3 is TGTGCCAGCAGCTTGGGGGACAGGGGACGGCAGCCCCAGCATTTT.

This clonotype was detected only a few times. The chain carries TRBV7-2 and TRBJ2-5; D tentatively fits TRBD1 or TRBD2 (7 bases each). This CDR3 has 15 residues. Germline loops: CDR1 SGHTA, CDR2 FQGNSA. Trimming stripped 4 bases from V and 4 bases from J, with 16 bases between. This chain's CDR3 is CASSSRLAGGETQYF. CDR3 sequence (DNA): TGTGCCAGCAGCTCCAGACTAGCAGGGGGAGAGACCCAGTACTTC.

The CDR3 nucleotides are TGTGCCAGTCGGACAGGGAATAGGTTGAACACTGAAGCTTTCTTT. Translating gives CASRTGNRLNTEAFF. The V and J genes are TRBV6-5 and TRBJ1-1, with TRBD1 identical over 8 bases. Trimming removed 9 bases from V and 0 bases from J; junction bases left unmatched: 9. The CDR3 runs 15 residues. Germline V CDR1 and CDR2: MNHEY, SVGAGI.